This TCR beta chain stems from a study of regulatory T cells in long-lasting Graves disease (dated by TCRdb to the early 2020s). About the investigation overall: Antithyroid drugs had been taken for less than 3 months by newly diagnosed Graves' disease patients. Persistent Graves' disease patients were compared with newly diagnosed Graves' disease patients by peripheral blood TCR sequencing and RNA sequencing. The study was registered as a clinical trial and conducted in China. A total of around 35 samples underwent TCR sequencing: around 13 from persistent and approximately 20 from newly diagnosed Graves' disease patients. General study outcomes and caveats: Lower TCR Shannon entropy and fewer highly expanded clones were observed in persistent Graves' disease patients than in newly diagnosed patients, which suggested clonal expansion. As a limitation, the authors acknowledged that the small sample size may reduce accuracy. Patients with persistent disease shared more public clonotypes (fewer than 3,000) than newly diagnosed patients did (more than 900). TRBV28, TRBJ1-2 and TRBJ2-5 were preferentially used in persistent disease, while TRBV20-1 and TRBJ2-1 were favored in newly diagnosed disease. Only peripheral blood was studied, because thyroid tissue, the primary lesion, was inaccessible. Sequencing and analysis were limited to the TCR beta chain.

In the case of this clonotype: The antigen it binds to is not known. No much larger clone exists at a distance of one base, and base qualities are not known.

Preparation of the library involved multiplex PCR. This sample was sequenced with an Illumina HiSeq 4000. iRepertoire HTBI primers and Arm-PCR amplification of CDR3 regions were used to construct TCR beta libraries. Before sequencing, the PCR products went through gel purification. On the study's bioinformatics: Gene usage analysis of CDR3 amino acid clonotypes used the approximately 62 TRBV and more than 13 TRBJ segments found across samples. COPE and FqMerger were used to merge the filtered high-quality paired reads into contigs. BLAST was used to align contigs to the IMGT TRBV, TRBD and TRBJ reference genes, and CDR3 was defined following IMGT. Any clonotype with a frequency above 0.1% was classified as a highly expanded clone. Repertoire diversity was measured by Shannon entropy, and V-J evenness by the Gini coefficient. A clonotype found in more than one individual was treated as public. TCRdb cleaned the public reads at Q25 with fastp, built clones with MiXCR and kept in-frame beta chains. Duplicate CDR3 protein sequences are folded into a single record with the most common DNA and genes. TCRdb, rather than the study authors, made the V and J calls. In this sample the table shows approximately 400,000 distinct CDR3 sequences, around 15% of which occur a single time. Clones ranked in the top ten supply about 20% of the sample.

Taken from the germline V gene (reference sequence), the CDR1 and CDR2 loops are LNHDA and SQIVND. The trim is 7 bases for V and 3 bases for J, with a gap of 13 bases between the germline ends. Measured from the cysteine to the phenylalanine, the CDR3 is 14 residues long. The kept DNA is CDR3 alone, 42 bases in frame from the first base. The time point label of this sample denotes: newly diagnosed GD, antithyroid drugs for less than 3 months. For both TCR sequencing and RNA sequencing, RNA was extracted from PBMCs in TRIzol. The diagnosis of Graves' disease was made according to American Thyroid Association guidelines. The patients came from an endocrinology department in Xi'an, China. Each patient gave approximately 8.8 milliliters of peripheral blood, collected in an EDTA anticoagulant tube. PBMCs were isolated by Ficoll Paque Plus density gradient separation without further T cell sorting. An Agilent 2100 Bioanalyzer and agarose gel were used to check RNA quality, while a NanoDrop 2000 measured RNA concentration.

The specimen was peripheral blood mononuclear cells (PBMCs), collected at new diagnosis, from a patient treated with antithyroid drugs. This TCR was recovered from a female donor with Graves disease. The chain joins TRBV19 to TRBJ1-5, with the D gene not confidently named. At the DNA level, the sequence is TGTGCCAGTACCCCCGCACAGCCCAATCAGCCCCAGCATTTT. Its protein reads: CASTPAQPNQPQHF.